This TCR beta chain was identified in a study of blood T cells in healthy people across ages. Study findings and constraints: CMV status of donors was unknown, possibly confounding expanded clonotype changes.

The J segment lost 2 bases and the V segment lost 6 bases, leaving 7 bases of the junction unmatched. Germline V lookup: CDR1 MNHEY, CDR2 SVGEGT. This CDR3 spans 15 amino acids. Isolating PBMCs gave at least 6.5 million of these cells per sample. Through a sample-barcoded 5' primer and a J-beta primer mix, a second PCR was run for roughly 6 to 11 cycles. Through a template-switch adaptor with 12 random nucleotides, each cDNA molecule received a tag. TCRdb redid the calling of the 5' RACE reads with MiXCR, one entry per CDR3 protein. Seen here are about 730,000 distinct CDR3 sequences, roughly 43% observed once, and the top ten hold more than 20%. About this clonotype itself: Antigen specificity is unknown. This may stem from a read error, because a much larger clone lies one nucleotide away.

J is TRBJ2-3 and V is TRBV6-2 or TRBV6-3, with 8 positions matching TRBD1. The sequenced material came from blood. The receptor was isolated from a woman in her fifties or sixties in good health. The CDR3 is CASSQDREFTDTQYF. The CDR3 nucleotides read TGTGCCAGCAGCCAGGACAGGGAGTTCACAGATACGCAGTATTTT.